These 9 T cell receptor beta chains came from one sample sequenced in a study of CD8+CD57+ T cells in acquired aplastic anemia (dated by TCRdb to the late 2010s). TCRdb shows the sequencer as Illumina HiSeq 2000. Genomic DNA served as template for TCR beta VDJ combination and CDR3 sequence profiling. Using fastp at Q25 and MiXCR, TCRdb reprocessed the public reads and kept productive beta chains. When rows share a CDR3 protein, they turn into one entry using the most common DNA and genes. Across this sample there are around 430,000 distinct CDR3 sequences, with roughly a third seen only once. Around 0.82% of the sample goes to the ten largest clones. Patients chosen for sequencing had shown expansion of CD8+CD57+ cells by flow cytometry. Sequencing used sorted CD4+, CD8+, or CD8+CD57+ T cells (not recorded which) from PBMCs. All receptors come from a human donor with aplastic anemia.

A note on this clonotype: The conserved closing phenylalanine or tryptophan is absent in this CDR3, likely reflecting a read error. The chain has TRBV9 and TRBJ2-7; D gene unclear. CDR1 and CDR2 from the germline V gene are SGDLS and YYNGEE. This CDR3 is built from 14 residues. V dropped 4 bases and J dropped 3 bases, with 14 bases sitting between them. CDR3 sequence: CASSRQNDNYEQYL. The CDR3 coding sequence is TGTGCCAGCAGCCGGCAAAACGACAACTACGAGCAGTACCTC.

Remarks on this clonotype: The germline gene is not matched at one end of the junction; a read error may be the cause. The rearrangement joins TRBV7-2 to TRBJ1-2, with 7 nucleotides matching TRBD1. CDR1 is SGHTA and CDR2 is FQGNSA in the germline V gene. CDR3 length: 15 amino acids. This chain's CDR3 is CARSQGTVANYGYTF. In nucleotides, the CDR3 is TGTGCCCGCAGCCAAGGGACAGTTGCTAACTATGGCTACACCTTC.

V usage is TRBV5-1 and J usage is TRBJ2-1; 7 nucleotides match TRBD2. With 2 bases clipped from V and 7 bases from J, the junction kept 6 bases outside the gene matches. CDR3 length: 14 residues. The germline V gene encodes CDR1 SGHRS and CDR2 YFSETQ. This CDR3 is CASSFVSGMNEQFF. CDR3 in DNA: TGCGCCAGCAGCTTTGTCAGCGGGATGAATGAGCAGTTCTTC.

This clonotype occurred many times. This chain joins TRBV29-1 and TRBJ2-2; TRBD2 matches at 9 bases. Trimming at V came to 4 bases and at J to 5 bases, leaving 8 bases not matched to a gene. The germline V gene has CDR1 SQVTM and CDR2 ANQGSEA. This CDR3 is built from 15 residues. The CDR3 sequence is CSVGMIAGDTGELFF. CDR3 in DNA: TGCAGCGTTGGTATGATAGCGGGAGATACCGGGGAGCTGTTTTTT.

This sequence joins TRBV20-1 and TRBJ1-2, with D possibly matching TRBD1 (5 bases). Looked up from germline, CDR1 is DFQATT and CDR2 is SNEGSKA (reference sequence). CDR3 size: 15 residues. The V gene lost 3 bases and the J gene lost 7 bases, with 21 bases spanning the gap. The CDR3 spells CSASRGGSMKGGYTF. CDR3 sequence (DNA): TGCAGTGCTAGCCGGGGCGGATCCATGAAGGGTGGCTACACCTTC.

The sample holds a few counts of this clonotype. This chain links TRBV4-2 with TRBJ2-3; the D is unclear. With the DNA end fitting TRBJ1-5 better, the J assignment may be wrong. Germline CDR1 reads LGHNA; CDR2 reads YNFKEQ. The CDR3 is 15 amino acids. CDR3 residues: CASSQGLAGADTQHF. The DNA for the CDR3 is TGTGCCAGCAGCCAAGGACTAGCGGGAGCAGATACGCAGCATTTT.

This clonotype was observed many times. The CDR3 DNA is TGTGCCAGTAGTATAGTTCATGGTGGAGATACGCAGTATTTT. This gives the protein CASSIVHGGDTQYF. This chain links TRBV19 with TRBJ2-3, with no clear D. V was shortened by 1 base and J by 5 bases, with 10 bases between the two germline ends. CDR3 length: 14 residues. Germline assignment: CDR1 LNHDA and CDR2 SQIVND (reference sequence). The whole variable domain, remainder taken from reference TRBV19 and TRBJ2-3, is DGGITQSPKYLFRKEGQNVTLSCEQNLNHDAMYWYRQDPGQGLRLIYYSQIVNDFQKGDIAEGYSVSREKKESFPLTVTSAQKNPTAFYLCASSIVHGGDTQYFGPGTRLTVL.

The rearrangement uses TRBV18 and TRBJ1-2; 7 bases align to TRBD1. V trimming: 1 base; J trimming: 3 bases; junction bases outside the gene matches: 2. The CDR3 extends over 14 amino acids. Germline values: CDR1 KGHSH, CDR2 LQKENI. CDR3 coding DNA: TGTGCCAGCTCACCACTTGGACAGGACTATGGCTACACCTTC. Its translation is CASSPLGQDYGYTF.

This clonotype was recorded at least ten times. J is TRBJ1-2 and V is TRBV9; D not certain. This CDR3 is built from 13 residues. Per the germline V gene, CDR1 is SGDLS and CDR2 is YYNGEE. V dropped 3 bases and J dropped 8 bases, with 14 bases sitting between them. CDR3 sequence (DNA): TGTGCCAGCAGCGGGCGTCTATTGGAGGGCTACACCTTC. Translating gives CASSGRLLEGYTF.